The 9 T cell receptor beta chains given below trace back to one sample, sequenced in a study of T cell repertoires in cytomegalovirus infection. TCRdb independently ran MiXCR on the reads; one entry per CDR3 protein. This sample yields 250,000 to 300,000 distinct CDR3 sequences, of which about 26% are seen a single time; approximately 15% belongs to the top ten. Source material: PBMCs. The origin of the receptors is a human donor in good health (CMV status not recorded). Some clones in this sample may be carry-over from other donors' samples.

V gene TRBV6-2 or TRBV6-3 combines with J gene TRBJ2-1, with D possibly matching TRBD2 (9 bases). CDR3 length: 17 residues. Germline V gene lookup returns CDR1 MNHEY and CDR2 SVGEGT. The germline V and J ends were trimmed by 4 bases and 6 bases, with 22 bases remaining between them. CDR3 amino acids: CASSWDRPRGLANEQFF. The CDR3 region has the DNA TGTGCCAGCAGTTGGGACAGGCCAAGGGGACTAGCCAATGAGCAGTTCTTC.

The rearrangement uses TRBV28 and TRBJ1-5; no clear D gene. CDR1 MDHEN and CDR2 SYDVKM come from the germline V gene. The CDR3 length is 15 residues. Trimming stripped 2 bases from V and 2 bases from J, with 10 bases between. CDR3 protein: CASSLGPTGNQPQHF. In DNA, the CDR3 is TGTGCCAGCAGTTTAGGCCCGACGGGCAATCAGCCCCAGCATTTT.

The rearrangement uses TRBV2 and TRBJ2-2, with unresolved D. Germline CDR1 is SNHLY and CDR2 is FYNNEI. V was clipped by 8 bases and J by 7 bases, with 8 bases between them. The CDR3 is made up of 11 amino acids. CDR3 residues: CASATYGELFF. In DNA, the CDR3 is TGTGCCAGCGCAACCTACGGGGAGCTGTTTTTT.

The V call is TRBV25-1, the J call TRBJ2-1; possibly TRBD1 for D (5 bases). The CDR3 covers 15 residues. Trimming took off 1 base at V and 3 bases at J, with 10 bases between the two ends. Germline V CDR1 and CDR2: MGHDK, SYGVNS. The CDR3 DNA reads TGTGCCAGCAGTGAATCCGGACAATTCTACAATGAGCAGTTCTTC. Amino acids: CASSESGQFYNEQFF.

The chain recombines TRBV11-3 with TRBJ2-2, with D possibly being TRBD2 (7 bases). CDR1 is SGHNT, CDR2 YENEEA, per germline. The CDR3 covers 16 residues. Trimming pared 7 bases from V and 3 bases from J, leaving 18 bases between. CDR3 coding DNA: TGTGCCAGCACCCGAGGGGGGGGGCCGCACACCGGGGAGCTGTTTTTT. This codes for CASTRGGGPHTGELFF. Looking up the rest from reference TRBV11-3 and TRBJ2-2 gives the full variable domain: EAGVVQSPRYKIIEKKQPVAFWCNPISGHNTLYWYLQNLGQGPELLIRYENEEAVDDSQLPKDRFSAERLKGVDSTLKIQPAELGDSAVYLCASTRGGGPHTGELFFGEGSRLTVL.

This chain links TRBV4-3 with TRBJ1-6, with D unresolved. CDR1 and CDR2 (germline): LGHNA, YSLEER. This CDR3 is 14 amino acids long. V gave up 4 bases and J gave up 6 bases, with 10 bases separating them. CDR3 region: CASSPGGRNSPLHF. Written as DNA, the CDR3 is TGCGCCAGCAGCCCCGGTGGACGTAATTCACCCCTCCACTTT.

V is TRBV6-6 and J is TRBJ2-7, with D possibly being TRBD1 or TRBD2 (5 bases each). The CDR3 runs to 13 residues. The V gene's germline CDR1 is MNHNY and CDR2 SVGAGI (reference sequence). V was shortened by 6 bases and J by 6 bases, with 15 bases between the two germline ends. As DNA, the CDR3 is TGTGCCAGCAGGGCCGGGACCCTCACCGAGCAGTACTTC. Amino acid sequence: CASRAGTLTEQYF.

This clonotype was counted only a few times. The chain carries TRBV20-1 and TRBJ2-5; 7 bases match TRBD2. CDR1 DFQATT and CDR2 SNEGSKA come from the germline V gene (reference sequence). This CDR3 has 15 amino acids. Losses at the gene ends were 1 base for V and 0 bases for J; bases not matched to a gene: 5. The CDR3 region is CSARGGAGYQETQYF. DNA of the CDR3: TGCAGTGCTAGAGGTGGAGCGGGGTACCAAGAGACCCAGTACTTC.

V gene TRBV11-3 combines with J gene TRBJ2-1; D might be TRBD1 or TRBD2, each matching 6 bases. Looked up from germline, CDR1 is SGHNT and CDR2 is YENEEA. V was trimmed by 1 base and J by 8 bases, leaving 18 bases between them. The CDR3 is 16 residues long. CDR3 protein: CASSLGGAVQGHEQFF. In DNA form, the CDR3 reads TGTGCCAGCAGCTTAGGGGGGGCAGTGCAGGGACATGAGCAGTTCTTC.